This TCR beta chain is drawn from a study of cytomegalovirus exposure and HLA in healthy donors (TCRdb year 2017). Study-level background: An earlier analysis of 550 to 700 of the donors reported more than 250 Gb of sequence data and around 110 million unique TCR beta sequences from about 200 million T cells. A later genetic analysis used genome-wide SNP genotypes for about three fifths of the 666 donors, treating that subset as a discovery cohort. An earlier analysis of 450 to 750 of the donors used high-throughput TCR beta sequencing to judge whether each TCR beta V gene segment behaved as functional or pseudogenic. To predict cytomegalovirus infection status, the study brought together high-throughput TCR immunosequencing, statistical association of individual TCRs with disease status, and machine learning. Every repertoire in the discovery cohort had been generated on one and the same sequencing platform. The number of donors typed differed by locus, with roughly 620-640 for A, B, C, DRB1 and DQB1, around 500 for DQA1, over 600 for DPA1, and approximately 470 for DPB1. Class I and class II HLA loci were covered by the typing at four-digit resolution. Rather than drawing on any new phenotypic data, the later analysis identified candidate immune exposures from TCR beta sequences and the way those sequences occurred across donors. Donor age, sex, ethnicity and CMV serostatus were compiled together with the repertoire data. Among about 410 genotyped donors of the cohort, an average of around 250,000 unique TCR beta nucleotide sequences was sequenced per donor, of which about 18% were non-productive. The study aimed to test whether signatures of past pathogen exposure could be identified by cataloging public T cell receptors. Among the roughly 400 genotyped donors, around 81% belonged to the genetic ancestry cluster associated with self-reported Caucasian donors. Several DR-DQ haplotypes were treated as single units for association and clustering because of strong linkage in the cohort. The T cell repertoires of 666 subjects were profiled by immunosequencing and related to cytomegalovirus serostatus. A separate validation cohort of 90 to 150 different subjects was used in addition to the roughly 620-subject first cohort. An early release covering roughly 600 HLA-typed donors comprised roughly 300 gigabases of sequencing data and 85 million or so unique TCR sequences. A later analysis re-analyzed previously published TCR beta repertoires from 500 to 700 donors and added high-resolution HLA genotyping to study TCR occurrence patterns. Points the paper makes about the study in general: The presence/absence analyses assumed that sequencing depth was roughly uniform across donors, and that assumption may not be true. Because the 87-base-pair reads could not distinguish some IMGT-functional V segments, including TRBV6-2 and TRBV6-3, those segments were excluded. A few of the identified cytomegalovirus-associated TCR beta chains were confirmed in vitro to be specific for cytomegalovirus antigens. The study listed 150 to 200 TCR beta chains as associated with cytomegalovirus. The cohort was sequenced for TCR beta chains only, and without alpha or paired-chain data the features that could be detected were limited. A later analysis associated about 17,000 TCR beta sequences with specific HLA alleles at a false discovery rate of 0.05. In a later analysis, several top co-occurrence clusters were reported to appear linked to parvovirus B19, influenza, CMV and Epstein-Barr virus. An earlier analysis of roughly 570 of the donors showed that most TCR beta V segments appeared in productive rearrangements either about 87% or about 30% of the time, which broadly matched IMGT annotations. When HLA alleles, especially DR and DQ, strongly co-occurred, attributing TCR associations to individual alleles was difficult. Linkage disequilibrium might explain the correlated functional status among segregating V segments, but an unknown experimental factor could not be ruled out. The earlier analysis of a few hundred of the donors excluded fewer than 20 rarely observed V segments, including chromosome 9 orphons, because counts were too low. Because HLA typing was unavailable for some donors at each locus, only the typed subset was used in association tests. For the cohort, immune exposure information was limited to CMV serostatus. Compared with the roughly 670-donor mean, donors in an Asian-associated ancestry cluster had fewer N-insertions in productive TCRs, according to a later genetic analysis. In both the original and validation cohorts, the classifier was reported to diagnose cytomegalovirus status with high specificity and sensitivity. A later analysis found that TCR association rates varied across HLA loci, with DRB1 alleles showing the most associated TCRs and HLA-C alleles the fewest. According to the authors, the approach could potentially be generalized to other disease states and immunological phenotypes. Most TCR sequences were seen in very few donors, while some public TCRs were found in many individuals. A cluster of highly shared sequence variants was judged likely to represent a technical artifact of the sequencing pipeline. In a later analysis, most CMV-associated TCR beta chains were found to appear HLA-restricted, with HLA associations seemingly driven largely by CMV exposure. A further reported finding was that TCR beta sequences accurately predicted the HLA-A and HLA-B alleles for most subjects in the first cohort. A later genetic analysis associated a missense DCLRE1C variant with V-gene and J-gene trimming of TCR beta chains, and an independent cohort replicated the association. In a later analysis, HLA-associated TCR beta chains were found to be more clonally expanded and to have lower generation probabilities than equally common non-associated chains.

The cohort comprised 670 or so healthy bone marrow donors. All cohort members were sampled while nominally healthy, although unrecorded immune exposures were likely present. The donor was CMV seropositive and belonged to the group of about 290 seropositive cohort members. A peripheral blood sample was provided by each donor, and peripheral blood mononuclear cells were used for TCR beta sequencing. Genomic DNA was extracted from the blood cell samples with the Qiagen DNeasy Blood Extraction Kit. Preparation of the library involved the immunoSEQ multiplex PCR assay. A mixture of 60 forward primers for TCR Vbeta segments and 13 reverse primers for TCR Jbeta segments was used in the multiplex PCR. The CDR3 region of rearranged TCR beta genes was amplified from genomic DNA with a multiplex PCR assay. The amplified TCR beta libraries were sequenced on the Illumina HiSeq System as 87-base-pair reads. Per the original workflow: Across the 600 to 700 repertoires, a later analysis counted 80 million or so unique TCR beta chains, roughly 11 million of which were shared by at least two donors. Raw reads were error-corrected and collapsed into unique sequences with a nearest-neighbor algorithm that merged closely related sequences to remove PCR and sequencing errors. V, D and J gene segments were assigned by aligning CDR3 sequences to IMGT reference sequences. For a sequence to be retained, a match of at least six nucleotides was required to both a V gene segment and a J gene segment. A rearrangement was called productive if the CDR3 had no stop codons and remained in frame with V and J, and every other rearrangement was called non-productive. Following IMGT convention, CDR3 was defined as the stretch from the second conserved V-encoded cysteine up to the conserved J-encoded phenylalanine. Sequences without an unambiguous match to a single V gene segment were excluded from the earlier analysis of over 500 of the donors. An earlier analysis of several hundred of the donors called V segments functional above 56.7% productive rearrangements and segregating when the between-donor standard deviation exceeded 5%. A statistical classification framework was built to diagnose cytomegalovirus status from the catalog of TCR beta chain sequences. V and J gene assignment, in a later analysis, came from comparing TCR nucleotide sequences with IMGT/GENE-DB human TR gene sequences. Using the TCRdist pipeline, a later analysis assigned CDR3 sequences along with most-parsimonious VDJ recombination scenarios. In a later analysis, each TCR beta chain was defined by its CDR3 amino acid sequence together with its V-gene family, and reads without a unique V-gene family were excluded. To address suspected cross-contamination and a sequencing artifact, a later analysis removed several hundred highly shared, low-generation-probability nucleotide sequences. In a later analysis, a clonal expansion index was calculated for each public chain from normalized within-repertoire ranks of inferred template counts. Generation probabilities in a later analysis came from a VDJ recombination model fitted to out-of-frame rearrangements, and those results were checked against IGoR. In a later analysis, hypergeometric tests were used to score TCR-TCR, TCR-HLA and TCR-CMV co-occurrence, with a repertoire-size bias correction applied to TCR pairs. To estimate false discovery rates, a later analysis permuted the HLA or CMV assignments 20 times. In a later analysis, co-occurring TCRs were grouped using DBSCAN, with TCRdist sequence similarity added in when clustering inside HLA-allele-positive subsets. Repertoires with fewer than 30,000 or more than 120,000 public chains were left out of co-occurrence clustering, as were five repertoires with anomalous nucleotide sharing. TCRdb limited this immuneACCESS table to in-frame rearrangements with V and J called. A share of clones is missing; checked studies link under half to unresolved V genes, and the rest is unexplained. V and J calls and clone size are given by that table; D and trimming were obtained from the DNA. This sample gives around 200,000 clones in total; over 70% of them show up just once. Of the sample, about 3.1% falls within the top ten clones.

As concerns this clone: Its target antigen remains unknown. Base qualities are not at hand, and no much larger clone is one base apart.

The germline V gene (reference sequence) supplies CDR1 SGHNT and CDR2 YYREEE. V sheds 0 bases and J sheds 3 bases, leaving 7 bases between their ends. The CDR3 numbers 13 residues from cysteine through phenylalanine. The retained sequence is limited to the CDR3, 39 bases, with the frame set at the first base. The TCR was taken from a woman aged 25 to 39 in good health and CMV-seropositive. Sequences were obtained from PBMCs. The chain is made from TRBV5-4 and TRBJ2-7; 6 matching bases give a weak D call of TRBD1. The encoded CDR3 is CASSLDRDYEQYF. The bases are TGTGCCAGCAGCTTGGACAGGGACTACGAGCAGTACTTC. The reference TRBV5-4 and TRBJ2-7 proteins fill in what lies around the CDR3, so the full variable domain reads ETGVTQSPTHLIKTRGQQVTLRCSSQSGHNTVSWYQQALGQGPQFIFQYYREEENGRGNFPPRFSGLQFPNYSSELNVNALELDDSALYLCASSLDRDYEQYFGPGTRLTVT.